The rows below give T cell receptor beta chains drawn from one sample of a study of hypomethylating agent response in myelodysplastic syndrome. This table comes from immunoSEQ multiplex PCR, and its TCRdb copy is limited to in-frame clones, with some not included. Here the sample spans around 6,100 clones, approximately 80% being singletons. The starting material was bone marrow, obtained before or after starting hypomethylating agent treatment for myelodysplastic syndrome (not recorded which). All receptors derive from a human donor with myelodysplastic syndrome. Each CDR3 is given with its conserved first and last residue. The D gene is left open where the match is weak. For some rows the clone size is stated as once, few or many, or as a class when expanded; others skip it.

J gene	D gene	clone size	V gene	CDR3 protein	CDR3 DNA
TRBJ2-2	TRBD1	.	TRBV19	CASSTRQGASGELFF	TGTGCCAGTAGTACAAGACAGGGGGCATCCGGGGAGCTGTTTTTT
TRBJ2-7	.	once	TRBV12-5	CASGLVGFRGGPYEQYF	TGTGCTAGTGGTTTGGTAGGGTTCAGGGGAGGACCCTACGAGCAGTACTTC
TRBJ2-7	TRBD2	.	TRBV5-4	CASSMWSGTSEQYF	TGTGCCAGCAGCATGTGGTCCGGGACTAGCGAGCAGTACTTC
TRBJ2-5	TRBD1	.	TRBV19	CASSYRGLETQYF	TGTGCCAGTAGTTACAGGGGGCTAGAGACCCAGTACTTC
TRBJ2-4	.	.	TRBV12-5	CASGLERVFAKNIQYF	TGTGCTAGTGGTTTGGAGCGGGTGTTCGCCAAAAACATTCAGTACTTC
TRBJ2-3	.	.	TRBV7-9	CASSLDGRDTQYF	TGTGCCAGCAGCTTAGACGGCAGGGATACGCAGTATTTT
TRBJ2-5	.	large	TRBV28	CASSLRETQYF	TGTGCCAGCAGTTTAAGGGAGACCCAGTACTTC
TRBJ1-5	.	.	TRBV28	CASSLPIRPQHF	TGTGCCAGCAGTCTCCCAATCCGGCCCCAGCATTTT
TRBJ1-1	.	.	TRBV29-1	CSGGRGNTEAFF	TGCAGCGGGGGCCGAGGGAACACTGAAGCTTTCTTT
TRBJ2-7	TRBD2	.	TRBV19	CASSSGGLDYEQYF	TGTGCCAGTAGTTCGGGGGGACTAGACTACGAGCAGTACTTC
TRBJ2-7	.	.	TRBV4-1	CASSLDWSSYEQYF	TGCGCCAGCAGCCTGGACTGGAGCTCCTACGAGCAGTACTTC
TRBJ2-5	TRBD1	.	TRBV5-1	CASTRQGKETQYF	TGCGCCAGCACACGACAGGGGAAAGAGACCCAGTACTTC
TRBJ2-3	TRBD2	.	TRBV6-1	CASSEGRGGTYF	TGTGCCAGCAGTGAAGGGCGGGGGGGCACGTATTTT
TRBJ2-2	TRBD1	.	TRBV13	CASSLATGGTGELFF	TGTGCCAGCAGCCTAGCGACAGGGGGCACCGGGGAGCTGTTTTTT
TRBJ1-4	.	.	TRBV28	CASREEGSNEKLFF	TGTGCCAGCCGAGAGGAGGGGTCTAATGAAAAACTGTTTTTT
TRBJ2-7	.	.	TRBV6-1	CASRGASGLPYEQYF	TGTGCCAGCAGGGGAGCAAGTGGGCTCCCCTACGAGCAGTACTTC
TRBJ1-2	TRBD1	.	TRBV4-1	CASSQGDRVSGYTF	TGCGCCAGCAGCCAGGGGGACAGGGTGTCTGGCTACACCTTC
TRBJ2-1	TRBD2	.	TRBV11-2	CASSLGGLAGGSYNEQFF	TGTGCCAGCAGCTTAGGAGGGCTAGCGGGGGGCTCCTACAATGAGCAGTTCTTC
TRBJ1-4	.	.	TRBV6-1	CASSVQGRTTNEKLFF	TGTGCCAGCAGTGTTCAGGGGAGGACGACTAATGAAAAACTGTTTTTT